Reported below is one TCR beta chain. This PCR relied on a set of 60 Vbeta primers and 13 Jbeta primers. Only in-frame clones appear in the TCRdb table, and some are missing; sequencing was by immunoSEQ multiplex PCR. The table lists approximately 100,000 clones, 60% to 80% of them singletons. This sample is part of a study of cytomegalovirus exposure and HLA in healthy donors. Germline trimming cut 4 bases from V and 7 bases from J; bases unmatched to any gene: 6. The germline V gene encodes CDR1 SGDLS and CDR2 YYNGEE. The CDR3 length is 15 residues. The chain combines TRBV9 with TRBJ1-6; 9 nucleotides match TRBD1. Material: PBMCs. The clonotype originates from a woman aged 40 to 50 in good health and CMV-seronegative. CDR3 residues: CASSLRDRGNSPLHF. The CDR3 nucleotides read TGTGCCAGCAGCTTGAGAGACAGGGGGAATTCACCCCTCCACTTT.